This is a list of T cell receptor beta chains from one sample in a study of post-analysis software for immune sequencing data. TCRdb recomputed calls from the PCR reads with MiXCR, one row per CDR3 protein. The table lists about half a million distinct CDR3 sequences, over 35% of them singletons. The sequencing sample was made of blood. The receptors come from a girl aged 5-17 years with multiple sclerosis. Both conserved end residues are part of each CDR3. The D gene is left open where the match is weak. Rows give clone size only sometimes, using once, few, many, or a class for an expanded clone.

clone_size | d_call | j_call | v_call | cdr3_nt | cdr3_aa
few | . | TRBJ1-1 | TRBV7-9 | TGTGCCAGCAGCCCAGGGGACTACACTGAAGCTTTCTTT | CASSPGDYTEAFF
. | . | TRBJ1-1 | TRBV15 | TGTGCCACCAGCAGAGATGCAGTCTTTCGTAGACCCCAGAACACTGAAGCTTTCTTT | CATSRDAVFRRPQNTEAFF
. | . | TRBJ2-7 | TRBV20-1 | TGCAGTGCTAGAGGAGGGGGACTATTATACGAGCAGTACTTC | CSARGGGLLYEQYF
. | . | TRBJ1-2 | TRBV28 | TGTGCCAGCAGTCTCCCAGGACGGAGACTCTATGGCTACACCTTC | CASSLPGRRLYGYTF
. | . | TRBJ2-4 | TRBV6-2/TRBV6-3 | TGTGCCAGCAAGGGCGGACAGACCCTAGCCAAAAACATTCAGTACTTC | CASKGGQTLAKNIQYF
. | . | TRBJ2-1 | TRBV27 | TGTGCCAGCAGTCAATACCGGGACACTTCATACAATGAGCAGTTCTTC | CASSQYRDTSYNEQFF
few | . | TRBJ1-2 | TRBV27 | TGTGCCAGCAGCGGGGGGGTTGAAGGGAACTATGGCTACACCTTC | CASSGGVEGNYGYTF
few | . | TRBJ2-3 | TRBV29-1 | TGCAGCGTTGGGCTGAGACTCACAGATACGCAGTATTTT | CSVGLRLTDTQYF
once | . | TRBJ1-5 | TRBV7-8 | TGTGCCAGCAGCTTAAACGGGATTAGCAATCAGCCCCAGCATTTT | CASSLNGISNQPQHF
. | . | TRBJ1-2 | TRBV9 | TGTGCCAGCAGCGCCCAGGCAGGCCCCACTCTAGGCTATGGCTACACCTTC | CASSAQAGPTLGYGYTF
. | TRBD1 | TRBJ2-1 | TRBV27 | TGTGCCAGCAGTTTCGAGGGACAGGGAGCCTACAATGAGCAGTTCTTC | CASSFEGQGAYNEQFF
. | . | TRBJ1-2 | TRBV7-2 | TGTGCCAGCAGCCTCGGGTTTGGCTACACCTTC | CASSLGFGYTF
few | TRBD1 | TRBJ2-7 | TRBV29-1 | TGCAGCGTCGCCGGCAAAGGGACAGAATTTTCCTACGAGCAGTACTTC | CSVAGKGTEFSYEQYF
few | . | TRBJ2-7 | TRBV7-2 | TGTGCCAGCAGCTTAGGACAGGTTGGGTCCTACGAGCAGTACTTC | CASSLGQVGSYEQYF
. | . | TRBJ2-1 | TRBV3-1 | TGTGCCAGCAGCCAAGAGACTAGCAGGGGCAATGAGCAGTTCTTC | CASSQETSRGNEQFF
. | TRBD2 | TRBJ2-3 | TRBV15 | TGTGCCACCAGCTACCATAGCGGGAGTGCAGATACGCAGTATTTT | CATSYHSGSADTQYF
. | TRBD2 | TRBJ2-1 | TRBV28 | TGTGCCAGCAGTTTAGGCGACCATTTGCGCGGGGGGCAGTTCTTC | CASSLGDHLRGGQFF
once | . | TRBJ2-5 | TRBV7-9 | TGTGCCAGCAGCTTAGGGCAGGTTCACCAAGAGACCCAGTACTTC | CASSLGQVHQETQYF
. | TRBD2 | TRBJ2-7 | TRBV29-1 | TGCAGCGTCGGGGAGGGTAACGAGCAGTACTTC | CSVGEGNEQYF
. | TRBD2 | TRBJ2-1 | TRBV9 | TGTGCCAGCAGCGTAATAGGGACTAGCGGTGTCAATGAGCAGTTCTTC | CASSVIGTSGVNEQFF
. | TRBD1 | TRBJ2-1 | TRBV7-9 | TGTGCCAGCAGTCAGTTTCGGGACAGGTCGATTTATGAGCAGTTCTTC | CASSQFRDRSIYEQFF
. | TRBD1 | TRBJ1-4 | TRBV28 | TGTGCCAGCAGCCATCAACCAGACAGGGGAAATGAAAAACTGTTTTTT | CASSHQPDRGNEKLFF
few | . | TRBJ2-3 | TRBV28 | TGTGCCAGCAGTTCGCCCGATAGGGATACGCAGTATTTT | CASSSPDRDTQYF
once | . | TRBJ2-3 | TRBV14 | TGTGCCAGCAGCCAAGAAACGGGATCGGGACGGTACACAGATACGCAGTATTTT | CASSQETGSGRYTDTQYF
once | . | TRBJ2-7 | TRBV29-1 | TGCAGCGTTGAAGATGACGAGCAGTACTTC | CSVEDDEQYF
. | TRBD1 | TRBJ2-7 | TRBV6-2/TRBV6-3 | TGTGCCAGCAGCCGCACCGGGACAGCCTACGAGCAGTACTTC | CASSRTGTAYEQYF
. | . | TRBJ2-3 | TRBV25-1 | TGTGCCAGCGCTTCCCTTGACACAGATACGCAGTATTTT | CASASLDTDTQYF
. | TRBD2 | TRBJ2-3 | TRBV7-9 | TGTGCCAGCAGCCAGCCGGGACTAGCGGAGACAGATACGCAGTATTTT | CASSQPGLAETDTQYF
few | TRBD1 | TRBJ2-1 | TRBV3-1 | TGTGCCAGCAGCCAAGATCGAACGACAGGGCGTACATTGTTTGGGGATGAGCAGTTCTTC | CASSQDRTTGRTLFGDEQFF
. | . | TRBJ2-6 | TRBV5-1 | TGCGCCAGCAGCCCTGAGCCCCCCCCTGGGGCCAACGTCCTGACTTTC | CASSPEPPPGANVLTF
. | . | TRBJ1-2 | TRBV5-6 | TGTGCCAGCAGCTTGGAATTCGGCAGCACTAACTATGGCTACACCTTC | CASSLEFGSTNYGYTF
. | . | TRBJ2-1 | TRBV4-3 | TGCGCCAGCAGCCAAGCGGTACGGGCTTTCTACAATGAGCAGTTCTTC | CASSQAVRAFYNEQFF
. | TRBD1 | TRBJ1-2 | TRBV12-3/TRBV12-4 | TGTGCCAGCAGTCCCGGGACAGCCTTGGGCTACACCTTC | CASSPGTALGYTF
few | . | TRBJ1-4 | TRBV5-1 | TGCGCCAGCAGCTTGGGTATGCCCCCAACTAATGAAAAACTGTTTTTT | CASSLGMPPTNEKLFF
. | TRBD2 | TRBJ2-5 | TRBV4-2 | TGTGCCAGCAGCCAAGATCCAACTAGCGGGAGGCGGGAGACCCAGTACTTC | CASSQDPTSGRRETQYF
few | TRBD2 | TRBJ2-1 | TRBV7-2 | TGTGCCAGCAGCGTGGACTTAGCGGGAGCAAAGTTCTTC | CASSVDLAGAKFF
. | . | TRBJ1-5 | TRBV28 | TGTGCCAGCAGTTTTCAGGGAAGCAATCAGCCCCAGCATTTT | CASSFQGSNQPQHF
. | . | TRBJ1-4 | TRBV7-8 | TGTGCCAGCAGCTTGGGGGGTTTGGCTGAAAAACTGTTTTTT | CASSLGGLAEKLFF
. | . | TRBJ1-4 | TRBV4-3 | TGCGCCAGCAGCCAAGATCAGGGCGGGGCAACTAATGAAAAACTGTTTTTT | CASSQDQGGATNEKLFF
few | . | TRBJ1-2 | TRBV20-1 | TGCAGTGCTAGTGTAGGGAACTATGGCTACACCTTC | CSASVGNYGYTF
. | TRBD2 | TRBJ2-1 | TRBV15 | TGTGCCACCAGCAGAGGACTAGCGGCACTTAATGAGCAGTTCTTC | CATSRGLAALNEQFF
. | TRBD1 | TRBJ2-7 | TRBV3-1 | TGTGCCAGCAGCCCACTAACCCGGACAGGGGGGCTCTACGAGCAGTACTTC | CASSPLTRTGGLYEQYF
. | . | TRBJ2-5 | TRBV20-1 | TGCAGTGCTGCACTTCCACTAGGGGACAATGAGCAGTACTTC | CSAALPLGDNEQYF
few | . | TRBJ2-3 | TRBV5-1 | TGCGCCAGCAGCCAATTAGATACGCAGTATTTT | CASSQLDTQYF
. | TRBD2 | TRBJ2-3 | TRBV7-9 | TGTGCCAGCAGCTTCCAGACTAGCGGGAGAATGACAGATACGCAGTATTTT | CASSFQTSGRMTDTQYF
few | . | TRBJ2-4 | TRBV24-1 | TGTGCCACCGGGTACGAGAACATTCAGTACTTC | CATGYENIQYF
. | . | TRBJ1-4 | TRBV28 | TGTGCCAGCAGTTTATGGTTTAGGGGAAATGAAAAACTGTTTTTT | CASSLWFRGNEKLFF
. | TRBD2 | TRBJ2-1 | TRBV27 | TGTGCCAGCAGTTTACACGGACTAGCGGGAGCCTACAATGAGCAGTTCTTC | CASSLHGLAGAYNEQFF
few | . | TRBJ2-7 | TRBV7-2 | TGTGCCAGCAGCTTAGTCAGGACACCCACCTACGAGCAGTACTTC | CASSLVRTPTYEQYF
many | . | TRBJ2-5 | TRBV7-3 | TGTGCCAGCAGCGTACGGGGGTTGGAGACCCAGTACTTC | CASSVRGLETQYF
. | TRBD1 | TRBJ1-2 | TRBV7-2 | TGTGCCAGCAGGGGCGGACAGGGGAGGGCGTGGAGCTACACCTTC | CASRGGQGRAWSYTF
. | . | TRBJ2-7 | TRBV7-2 | TGTGCCAGCAGCTGGGACTGGAACGAGCAGTACTTC | CASSWDWNEQYF
. | TRBD1 | TRBJ2-5 | TRBV29-1 | TGCAGCGTCTCGGGACAGACCCAAGAGACCCAGTACTTC | CSVSGQTQETQYF
few | . | TRBJ2-7 | TRBV12-3/TRBV12-4 | TGTGCCAGCAGCATCACCGCGGGTCCCCAGTACTTC | CASSITAGPQYF
. | . | TRBJ2-5 | TRBV4-1 | TGCGCCAGCAGCCTACTGGCGGAAGGTGAAGAGACCCAGTACTTC | CASSLLAEGEETQYF